The sequence of this TCR beta chain was determined in a study of CD8 T cells in ankylosing spondylitis. This clonotype was detected many times. Antigen unknown. J was trimmed by 4 bases and V by 6 bases; bases with no gene match: 12. Germline CDR1 is DFQATT and CDR2 is SNEGSKA (reference sequence). This CDR3 region has 16 residues. By quantitative 5'-RACE with molecular barcodes, the TCR beta libraries were made. TCRdb used MiXCR to reprocess the 5' RACE reads, holding one entry per CDR3 protein. Among fewer than 200,000 distinct CDR3 sequences, over 15% were seen once, and the ten largest hold 3.5% to 5%. Study-wide points: Disease-linked clones reportedly showed significant enrichment in matched ankylosing spondylitis synovial fluid. Blood of patients with ankylosing spondylitis appeared to be characterized by a TCR beta motif of about 8 highly homologous variants. Clones linked to the disease showed a CD8+ phenotype. They occurred at relatively low frequencies in peripheral blood.

The sample taken for sequencing was blood, either unsorted or a sorted T cell fraction (not recorded which). The chain employs TRBV20-1 and TRBJ1-1, with 12 bases fitting TRBD1. This receptor was identified in a male donor aged 5-30 years with ankylosing spondylitis or in good health (not recorded which). CDR3 bases: TGCAGTGCAACCGGGACAGGGGGCCCCGTGAGCACTGAAGCTTTCTTT. Translating it yields CSATGTGGPVSTEAFF.